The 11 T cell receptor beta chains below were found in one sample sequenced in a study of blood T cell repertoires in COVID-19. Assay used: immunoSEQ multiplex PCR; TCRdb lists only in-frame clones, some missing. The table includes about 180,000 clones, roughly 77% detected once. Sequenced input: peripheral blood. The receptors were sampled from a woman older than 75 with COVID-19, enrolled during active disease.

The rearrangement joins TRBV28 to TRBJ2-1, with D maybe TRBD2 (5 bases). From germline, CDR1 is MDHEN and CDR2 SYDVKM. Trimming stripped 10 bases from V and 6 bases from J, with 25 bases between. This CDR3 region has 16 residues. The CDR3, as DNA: TGTGCCACCCTGGGCTTAGCTAGGAGGTATATCAATGAGCAGTTCTTC. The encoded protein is CATLGLARRYINEQFF.

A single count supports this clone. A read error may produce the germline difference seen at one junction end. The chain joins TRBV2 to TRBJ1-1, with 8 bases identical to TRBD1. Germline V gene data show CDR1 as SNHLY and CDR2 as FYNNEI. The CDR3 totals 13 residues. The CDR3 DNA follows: TGTGCCAGCAGCGAGGACAGGGAGAAGCGCCCCATATTT. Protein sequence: CASSEDREKRPIF.

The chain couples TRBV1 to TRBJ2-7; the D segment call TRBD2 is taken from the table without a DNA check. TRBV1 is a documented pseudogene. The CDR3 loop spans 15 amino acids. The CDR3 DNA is TGCACCAGCCGAGAGGGACTAGCGGGGCCCTACGAGCAGTACTTC. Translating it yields CTSREGLAGPYEQYF.

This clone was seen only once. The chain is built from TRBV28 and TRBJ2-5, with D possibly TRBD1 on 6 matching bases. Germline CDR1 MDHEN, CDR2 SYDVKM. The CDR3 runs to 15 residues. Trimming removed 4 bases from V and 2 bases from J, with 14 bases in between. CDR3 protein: CASSSPFRGQETQYF. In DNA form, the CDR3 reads TGTGCCAGCAGTTCTCCTTTCAGGGGTCAAGAGACCCAGTACTTC.

CDR3 loop: CASSVERNTEAFF. For the CDR3, the DNA is TGTGCCAGCAGTGTCGAGCGGAACACTGAAGCTTTCTTT. This rearrangement joins TRBV2 to TRBJ1-1; D uncertain. Germline CDR1 reads SNHLY; CDR2 reads FYNNEI. This CDR3 region has 13 residues. V was pared by 4 bases and J by 1 base, with 7 bases between.

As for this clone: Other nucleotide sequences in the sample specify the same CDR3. CDR3 nucleotide sequence: TGTGCCAGCTCACCAGGGACAGGGCCCTACGAGCAGTACTTC. Translation gives CASSPGTGPYEQYF. The chain employs TRBV18 and TRBJ2-7; 9 nucleotides match TRBD1. The CDR3 contains 14 residues. J lost 2 bases, V lost 2 bases, and 1 base had no gene match. The germline CDR1 and CDR2 sequences are KGHSH and LQKENI.

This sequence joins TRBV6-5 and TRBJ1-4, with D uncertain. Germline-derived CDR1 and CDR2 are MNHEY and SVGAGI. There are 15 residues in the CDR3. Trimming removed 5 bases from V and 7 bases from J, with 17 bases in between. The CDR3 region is CASSPSGRKGEKLFF. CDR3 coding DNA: TGTGCCAGCAGTCCTTCCGGGAGGAAGGGTGAAAAACTGTTTTTT.

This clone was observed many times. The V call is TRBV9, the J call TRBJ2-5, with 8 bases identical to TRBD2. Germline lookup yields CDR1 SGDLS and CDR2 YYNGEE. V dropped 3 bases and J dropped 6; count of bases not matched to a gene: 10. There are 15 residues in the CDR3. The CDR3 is CASSAGGRGAQTQYF. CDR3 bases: TGTGCCAGCAGCGCCGGTGGGCGGGGGGCCCAGACCCAGTACTTC.

CDR3 residues: CASSLEPDRAEAFF. CDR3 nucleotides: TGCGCCAGCAGCTTGGAGCCGGACAGGGCTGAAGCTTTCTTT. The chain combines TRBV5-1 with TRBJ1-1; 8 bases line up with TRBD1. The ends lost 0 bases at V and 6 bases at J; junction bases unmatched: 4. This CDR3 region has 14 residues. CDR1 is SGHRS and CDR2 is YFSETQ in the germline V gene.

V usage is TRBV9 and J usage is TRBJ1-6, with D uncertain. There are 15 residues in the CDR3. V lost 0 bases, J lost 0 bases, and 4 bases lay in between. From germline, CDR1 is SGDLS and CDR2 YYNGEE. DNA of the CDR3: TGTGCCAGCAGCGTAGAGAGCTCCTATAATTCACCCCTCCACTTT. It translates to CASSVESSYNSPLHF.

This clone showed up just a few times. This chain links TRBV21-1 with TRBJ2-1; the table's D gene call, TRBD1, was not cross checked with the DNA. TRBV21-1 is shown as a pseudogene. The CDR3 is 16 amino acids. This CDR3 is CASSRSDRANYNEQFF. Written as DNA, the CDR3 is TGTGCCAGCAGCAGGAGCGACAGGGCCAATTACAATGAGCAGTTCTTC.